The present T cell receptor beta chain was sequenced within a study of cytomegalovirus exposure and HLA in healthy donors. This CDR3 comprises 12 residues. From germline, CDR1 is SQVTM and CDR2 ANQGSEA. Trimming removed 4 bases at V and 7 bases at J, with 14 bases between. Vbeta (60) and Jbeta (13) primers were used in the PCR. The protocol was immunoSEQ multiplex PCR, while the TCRdb copy is restricted to in-frame clones and leaves out a portion. This listing includes 150,000 or so clones. The V and J genes are TRBV29-1 and TRBJ2-7; the D gene is possibly TRBD1 (5 bases). This receptor was obtained from a woman in her sixties or seventies in good health and CMV-seronegative. The sequenced sample consisted of PBMCs. The CDR3 coding sequence is TGCAGCGTTGCGTCGACAGCATTAGAGCAGTACTTC. Protein product: CSVASTALEQYF.